These 20 T cell receptor beta chains share one sample of origin, sequenced in a study of read filtering for tumor transcriptome and immune sequencing. The library was built from roughly 400 ng RNA with molecular barcoded adaptors for alpha/delta and beta/gamma chains. TCRdb reprocessed the reads with MiXCR, giving one entry per CDR3 protein. Among approximately 59,000 distinct CDR3 sequences, roughly an eighth were seen once, and the ten largest hold 15% to 20%. The source material was a population of CD138-negative cells sorted from bone marrow. Receptors were obtained from a donor at least 40 years old with multiple myeloma.

This clonotype was detected ten times or more. The CDR3 DNA reads TGTGCCAGCAGTTTACCGGGACAGCACACAGATACGCAGTATTTT. Translated: CASSLPGQHTDTQYF. This rearrangement joins TRBV28 to TRBJ2-3; 7 bases fit TRBD1. Germline V CDR1 and CDR2: MDHEN, SYDVKM. J was trimmed by 2 bases and V by 2 bases; bases with no gene match: 4. This CDR3 is 15 amino acids long.

This clonotype was seen a few times. A much more abundant neighbour one base away suggests this may be a read error. The chain joins TRBV10-3 to TRBJ2-1; TRBD1 is a possible D gene (6 bases). The CDR3 length is 13 residues. The V gene's germline CDR1 is ENHRY and CDR2 SYGVKD. The CDR3 DNA is TGTGCCATCAGTCCACGGGACATCAATGAGCAGTCCTTC. Translated, it gives CAISPRDINEQSF.

The V call is TRBV11-2, the J call TRBJ2-1, with 10 bases identical to TRBD2. The CDR3 extends over 14 amino acids. V trimming: 10 bases; J trimming: 6 bases; junction bases outside the gene matches: 9. The germline CDR1 and CDR2 sequences are SGHAT and FQNNGV. The CDR3 reads CAMGGAGGPNEQFF. CDR3 coding DNA: TGTGCCATGGGGGGAGCGGGGGGGCCCAATGAGCAGTTCTTC.

This clonotype was detected ten times or more. J is TRBJ2-1 and V is TRBV7-9, with 14 positions matching TRBD2. The germline gives CDR1 SEHNR, CDR2 FQNEAQ (reference sequence). The CDR3 has 20 amino acids. The ends lost 1 base at V and 0 bases at J; junction bases unmatched: 8. Here the CDR3 DNA reads TGTGCCAGCAGCTTAGAGTCGGGACTAGCGGGGGTGAGCTCCTACAATGAGCAGTTCTTC. This encodes CASSLESGLAGVSSYNEQFF. The full variable domain, completed using reference TRBV7-9 and TRBJ2-1, is DTGVSQNPRHKITKRGQNVTFRCDPISEHNRLYWYRQTLGQGPEFLTYFQNEAQLEKSRLLSDRFSAERPKGSFSTLEIQRTEQGDSAMYLCASSLESGLAGVSSYNEQFFGPGTRLTVL.

At least ten counts were recorded for this clonotype. This sequence joins TRBV6-1 and TRBJ2-4; no clear D gene. There are 12 residues in the CDR3. Trimming shortened V by 8 bases and J by 4 bases, and 9 bases separated the two germline ends. Germline CDR1 and CDR2: MNHNS and SASEGT. The CDR3 DNA reads TGTGCCAGCTGTACTTTTAAAAACATTCAGTACTTC. The encoded protein is CASCTFKNIQYF.

There are many counts of this clonotype. V gene TRBV5-1 combines with J gene TRBJ2-3; D is perhaps TRBD1 (5 bases). Trimming removed 0 bases from V and 2 bases from J, with 7 bases in between. The CDR3 spans 14 residues. The V gene's germline CDR1 is SGHRS and CDR2 YFSETQ. The CDR3 region is CASSLGQTTDTQYF. The CDR3 DNA sequence: TGCGCCAGCAGCTTGGGACAGACCACAGATACGCAGTATTTT.

This clonotype was picked up many times. J is TRBJ2-1 and V is TRBV19, with 9 positions matching TRBD2. Germline V gives CDR1 LNHDA, CDR2 SQIVND (reference sequence). CDR3 length equals 14 residues. V gave up 3 bases and J gave up 8 bases; unmatched junction bases: 5. CDR3 nucleotide sequence: TGTGCCAGTAGTATCAAGAAGCGGGGGGATGAGCAGTTCTTC. This encodes CASSIKKRGDEQFF. The whole variable domain, filled in from reference TRBV19 and TRBJ2-1, reads DGGITQSPKYLFRKEGQNVTLSCEQNLNHDAMYWYRQDPGQGLRLIYYSQIVNDFQKGDIAEGYSVSREKKESFPLTVTSAQKNPTAFYLCASSIKKRGDEQFFGPGTRLTVL.

Ten or more counts support this clonotype. The chain combines TRBV6-5 with TRBJ2-7, with D tentatively TRBD2 (6 bases). In germline, CDR1 is MNHEY, CDR2 SVGAGI. The germline V and J ends were trimmed by 0 bases and 3 bases, with 12 bases remaining between them. The CDR3 is made up of 15 amino acids. This CDR3 reads CASSYSIWGDYEQYF. Written as DNA, the CDR3 is TGTGCCAGCAGTTACTCGATCTGGGGGGACTACGAGCAGTACTTC.

This clonotype has at least ten counts. This rearrangement joins TRBV7-6 to TRBJ2-7; possible D gene TRBD2, 5 bases. Germline values: CDR1 SGHVS, CDR2 FNYEAQ. There are 13 residues in the CDR3. Trimming took off 0 bases at V and 5 bases at J, with 8 bases between the two ends. As DNA, the CDR3 is TGTGCCAGCAGCTTAGCACACGGGGACGAGCAGTACTTC. It yields the protein CASSLAHGDEQYF.

This clonotype was found many times. This sequence joins TRBV12-3 or TRBV12-4 and TRBJ2-1; D possibly matches TRBD1 or TRBD2 (6 bases each). Trimming left V 10 bases short and J 0 bases short, with 13 bases between. The CDR3 loop spans 14 amino acids. The CDR3 DNA is TGTGCCACCCGGGGGCCGAGCTCCTACAATGAGCAGTTCTTC. It specifies CATRGPSSYNEQFF.

V and J are TRBV11-2 and TRBJ1-5; D is uncertain. There are 15 residues in the CDR3. Germline V gene lookup returns CDR1 SGHAT and CDR2 FQNNGV. The V gene lost 5 bases and the J gene lost 4 bases, with 15 bases spanning the gap. The CDR3 loop reads CASSPSSGRNQPQHF. The CDR3 DNA reads as TGTGCCAGCAGCCCCAGCTCGGGTCGGAATCAGCCCCAGCATTTT.

This clonotype was counted ten times or more. This rearrangement joins TRBV12-3 or TRBV12-4 to TRBJ1-1, with D possibly TRBD1 on 6 matching bases. The ends were cut back, 8 bases at V and 0 bases at J, with 16 bases in the middle. This CDR3 comprises 15 residues. CDR3 DNA sequence: TGTGCCAGCCGAGATTTAGGGGGAGTGAACACTGAAGCTTTCTTT. Translated, it gives CASRDLGGVNTEAFF.

There are a few counts of this clonotype. A much bigger clone sits one base away, suggesting this may be a read error. The chain uses TRBV7-2 and TRBJ1-6, with TRBD1 as a possible D gene (5 bases). Germline V gives CDR1 SGHTA, CDR2 FQGNSA. The CDR3 sequence is 15 residues long. Trimming took 2 bases from V and 5 from J, leaving 10 bases between them. The CDR3 DNA is TGTGCCAGCAGCTTAAACGGGGGAGATAATTCACCCCTCCACTTT. It encodes CASSLNGGDNSPLHF.

In its sample, this clonotype was seen a few times. V gene TRBV11-3 combines with J gene TRBJ1-1; D remains ambiguous. This CDR3 region has 15 residues. Germline CDR1 SGHNT, CDR2 YENEEA. Trimming shortened V by 0 bases and J by 3 bases, and 11 bases separated the two germline ends. The CDR3 loop reads CASSLDGDGDTEAFF. The CDR3 coding sequence is TGTGCCAGCAGCTTAGATGGGGATGGGGACACTGAAGCTTTCTTT. Based on the CDR3 plus reference TRBV11-3 and TRBJ1-1, the full variable domain is EAGVVQSPRYKIIEKKQPVAFWCNPISGHNTLYWYLQNLGQGPELLIRYENEEAVDDSQLPKDRFSAERLKGVDSTLKIQPAELGDSAVYLCASSLDGDGDTEAFFGQGTRLTVV.

Note on this clonotype: A much larger clone differs by one base, so this may be a read error. The chain uses TRBV6-1 and TRBJ1-1; D might be TRBD1 (6 bases). This CDR3 spans 14 amino acids. Germline values: CDR1 MNHNS, CDR2 SASEGT. V shed 1 base and J shed 0 bases, with 6 bases lying between them. CDR3 in amino acids: CASSEDRVNTEAFF. CDR3 nucleotides: TGTGCCAGCAGTGAAGACAGGGTGAACACTGAAGCTTTCTTT.

This clonotype showed up many times. V usage is TRBV20-1 and J usage is TRBJ2-3; 12 positions agree with TRBD1. This CDR3 region has 16 residues. Germline V CDR1 and CDR2: DFQATT, SNEGSKA (reference sequence). The junction had 10 bases not matched to a gene; V was cut back by 5 bases and J by 4 bases. This CDR3 is CSAYSGTGGAPDTQYF. The CDR3, as DNA: TGCAGTGCTTACTCCGGGACAGGGGGCGCACCAGATACGCAGTATTTT.

This clonotype was observed many times. V gene TRBV6-6 combines with J gene TRBJ2-1, with 9 bases fitting TRBD1. CDR3 length equals 15 residues. From germline, CDR1 is MNHNY and CDR2 SVGAGI (reference sequence). Trimming took 7 bases from V and 7 from J; bases not matched to a gene: 11. The CDR3 reads CASNPGTGRGNEQFF. For the CDR3, the DNA is TGTGCCAGCAACCCCGGGACAGGGCGAGGAAATGAGCAGTTCTTC.

In this sample, this clonotype turned up many times. The V gene is TRBV9, the J gene TRBJ1-1; a weak D match, TRBD1 (6 bases). V shed 0 bases and J shed 1 base, with 10 bases lying between them. The CDR3 runs to 15 residues. In germline, CDR1 is SGDLS, CDR2 YYNGEE. CDR3 DNA: TGTGCCAGCAGCGTAGTGACAGGCGCGAACACTGAAGCTTTCTTT. Protein: CASSVVTGANTEAFF.

This clonotype has a count of ten or more. The chain employs TRBV12-3 or TRBV12-4 and TRBJ2-2; possibly TRBD2 for D (7 bases). V shed 7 bases and J shed 7 bases, with 19 bases lying between them. The CDR3 covers 15 residues. The CDR3 loop is CASTQPRGGIGELFF. The DNA for the CDR3 is TGTGCCAGCACCCAACCGAGGGGGGGAATCGGGGAGCTGTTTTTT.

This clonotype was found a few times. The final CDR3 position lacks the conserved phenylalanine or tryptophan, pointing to a likely read error. The chain uses TRBV20-1 and TRBJ2-5, with TRBD2 matching over 10 bases. The CDR3 is 15 amino acids. Germline assignment: CDR1 DFQATT and CDR2 SNEGSKA (reference sequence). V trimming: 0 bases; J trimming: 6 bases; junction bases outside the gene matches: 7. The chain's CDR3 is CSARDSGLASQTQYL. Here the CDR3 DNA reads TGCAGTGCTAGAGATTCGGGACTAGCGAGTCAGACCCAGTACCTC.